This TCR beta chain is from a study of human T cells and chemical hapten exposure. Study summary: For the roughly 26-week duration of the study, patients were given weekly doses of diphenylcyclopropenone on the scalp.

From the RACE reads, TCRdb called clonotypes with MiXCR, one entry per CDR3 protein. Of approximately 350,000 distinct CDR3 sequences in the sample, about 7% are singletons; the top ten hold roughly 7.9%. Per germline, CDR1 SGHVS and CDR2 FQNEAQ. The CDR3 has 14 amino acids. The V and J ends lost 2 bases and 2 bases respectively, with 8 bases between them. The time point is: patch test 1, 2 weeks after DPC sensitization. Treatment: therapeutic diphenylcyclopropenone sensitization with weekly scalp DPC. This clonotype was seen many times. The V and J genes are TRBV7-8 and TRBJ2-3; TRBD2 is a possible D gene (7 bases). This TCR was recovered from a young woman with alopecia areata. Some clones in this sample may be carry-over from other donors' samples. The sample here was whole blood, taken in connection with sensitization to the hapten diphenylcyclopropenone (DPC). In nucleotides, the CDR3 is TGTGCCAGCAGCTTACGGGGGGCCACAGATACGCAGTATTTT. Translation gives CASSLRGATDTQYF.